This T cell receptor (beta chain) was identified in a study of spatial heterogeneity in lung cancer. Findings of the study overall: Mutation tallies in tumors tracked expanded intratumoral alpha and beta TCR counts. Of the expanded TCRs, ubiquitous and regional counts tracked the counts of ubiquitous and regional nonsynonymous mutations, respectively.

MiXCR was run by TCRdb on the 5' RACE reads, yielding one entry per CDR3 protein. The sample lists 18,000 or so distinct CDR3 sequences, 7% occurring once. This clonotype is medium-sized in the sample. Its antigen is unidentified. This sample's time point: sample taken at primary tumor resection. Untreated early-stage non-small cell lung cancer patients, roughly 72 in total, were the donors. The sample here was lung tumor tissue, taken at surgery. This clonotype was sampled from a female donor with early-stage non-small cell lung cancer.

The CDR3 here is CSAREGEKVYGYTF. The DNA for the CDR3 is TGCAGTGCTAGAGAAGGGGAGAAGGTCTATGGCTACACCTTC. V and J are TRBV20-1 and TRBJ1-2; the D gene is possibly TRBD1 (5 bases). There are 14 residues in the CDR3. Germline CDR1 reads DFQATT; CDR2 reads SNEGSKA (reference sequence). V was trimmed by 0 bases and J by 4 bases, leaving 12 bases between them.